Presented here are 11 T cell receptor beta chains from one specimen sequenced in a study of Graves' ophthalmopathy and Graves' hyperthyroidism. Using RNA transcripts, the TCR beta CDR3 regions were amplified. HTBI primers primed a first-round RT-PCR, and a second-round multiplex PCR followed. From the multiplex PCR reads, TCRdb called clonotypes with MiXCR, one entry per CDR3 protein. The table lists 650,000 to 800,000 distinct CDR3 sequences, approximately 39% of them singletons, with under 3.5% in the top ten. The material sequenced was peripheral blood. The receptors here all came from an adult man with Graves' ophthalmopathy.

There are many counts of this clonotype. One end of the junction does not line up with germline, which may come from a read error. J is TRBJ2-7 and V is TRBV5-6, with 8 bases lining up with TRBD2. From germline, CDR1 is SGHDT and CDR2 YYEEEE. The CDR3 has 12 amino acids. In DNA form, the CDR3 reads TGTGCCAGCAGCGCGGGGCCAGCGGGGGATCCCTTC. Translation: CASSAGPAGDPF.

This clonotype was observed at least ten times. The rearrangement joins TRBV7-2 to TRBJ2-5; D perhaps matches TRBD1 (6 bases). The CDR3 spans 15 residues. Germline CDR1 and CDR2: SGHTA and FQGNSA. The ends were cut back, 1 base at V and 1 base at J, with 10 bases in the middle. CDR3 amino acids: CASSLGQDSQETQYF. In DNA form, the CDR3 reads TGTGCCAGCAGCTTAGGGCAGGACAGCCAAGAGACCCAGTACTTC.

The rearrangement uses TRBV30 and TRBJ2-7; unclear D gene. The CDR3 length is 12 residues. Deletions cut 1 base from V and 7 bases from J, with 11 bases between. Germline loops: CDR1 GTSNPN, CDR2 SVGIG (reference sequence). CDR3 coding DNA: TGTGCCTGGAGTGAGGACCTAAAGGAGCAGTACTTC. Translated, it gives CAWSEDLKEQYF.

This chain links TRBV2 with TRBJ1-5; D gene uncertain. The germline V and J ends were trimmed by 5 bases and 11 bases, with 16 bases remaining between them. In germline, CDR1 is SNHLY, CDR2 FYNNEI. The CDR3 is 13 amino acids. This chain's CDR3 is CASSYSLQETQHF. The DNA for the CDR3 is TGTGCCAGCAGTTACAGCTTACAAGAGACCCAGCATTTT.

The chain employs TRBV7-9 and TRBJ2-7, with a tentative D call TRBD1 (6 bases). The CDR3 loop spans 14 amino acids. Germline assignment: CDR1 SEHNR and CDR2 FQNEAQ (reference sequence). Trimming removed 0 bases at V and 3 bases at J, with 9 bases between. For the CDR3, the DNA is TGTGCCAGCAGCTTAGCTCCGGGACACTACGAGCAGTACTTC. Translating gives CASSLAPGHYEQYF.

The chain is built from TRBV12-5 and TRBJ2-7, with D hard to call. The V end lost 3 bases, the J end lost 0 bases, and 12 bases lay between the germline ends. The CDR3 is 15 amino acids. Germline loops: CDR1 LGHNT, CDR2 FRNRAP. CDR3 sequence (DNA): TGTGCTAGTGGTTTAAGACTCAACGCCTCCTACGAGCAGTACTTC. Amino acid sequence: CASGLRLNASYEQYF. The whole variable domain, filled in from reference TRBV12-5 and TRBJ2-7, reads DARVTQTPRHKVTEMGQEVTMRCQPILGHNTVFWYRQTMMQGLELLAYFRNRAPLDDSGMPKDRFSAEMPDATLATLKIQPSEPRDSAVYFCASGLRLNASYEQYFGPGTRLTVT.

This clonotype was recorded at least ten times. One end of the junction does not line up with germline, which may come from a read error. The chain links TRBV10-3 to TRBJ1-1; the D is unclear. This CDR3 region has 13 residues. The germline gives CDR1 ENHRY, CDR2 SYGVKD. DNA for the CDR3: TGTGCCAGCAGTGGAGAAGGAAACACTGAAGCTTTCTTT. Its translation: CASSGEGNTEAFF.

The V gene is TRBV30, the J gene TRBJ1-5; D may be TRBD1 (5 bases). Trimming stripped 2 bases from V and 7 bases from J, with 12 bases between. Germline V gene sequence: CDR1 GTSNPN, CDR2 SVGIG (reference sequence). The CDR3 is 13 residues long. The CDR3 DNA is TGTGCCTGGAGTTACACCGGGGCACAGCCCCAGCATTTT. Protein sequence: CAWSYTGAQPQHF.

This rearrangement joins TRBV12-3 or TRBV12-4 to TRBJ1-4; D call uncertain. Trimming took off 6 bases at V and 5 bases at J, with 10 bases between the two ends. The CDR3 is made up of 13 amino acids. CDR3 residues: CASSPQRNEKLFF. The CDR3 coding sequence is TGTGCCAGCAGCCCTCAAAGAAATGAAAAACTGTTTTTT.

This clonotype was detected once. At one boundary the junction diverges from the germline segment, which might be a read error. The gene calls are TRBV14 and TRBJ1-6, with TRBD1 matching over 7 bases. Germline CDR1 and CDR2: SGHDN and FVKESK. This CDR3 is 15 amino acids long. CDR3 nucleotide sequence: TGCGCCAGCAACCGCACCCGACAGGGTGATTCACCCCTCCACTTT. This translates into CASNRTRQGDSPLHF. Combining the CDR3 with reference TRBV14 and TRBJ1-6 gives the whole variable domain EAGVTQFPSHSVIEKGQTVTLRCDPISGHDNLYWYRRVMGKEIKFLLHFVKESKQDESGMPNNRFLAERTGGTYSTLKVQPAELEDSGVYFCASNRTRQGDSPLHFGNGTRLTVT.

This clonotype occurred many times. The V gene is TRBV12-3 or TRBV12-4, the J gene TRBJ1-1, with D unclear. The CDR3 has 12 residues. V dropped 6 bases and J dropped 13 bases, with 18 bases sitting between them. The CDR3 DNA reads as TGTGCCAGCAGATCGGACGCTAAGTTAGTTTTCTTT. Translating gives CASRSDAKLVFF.